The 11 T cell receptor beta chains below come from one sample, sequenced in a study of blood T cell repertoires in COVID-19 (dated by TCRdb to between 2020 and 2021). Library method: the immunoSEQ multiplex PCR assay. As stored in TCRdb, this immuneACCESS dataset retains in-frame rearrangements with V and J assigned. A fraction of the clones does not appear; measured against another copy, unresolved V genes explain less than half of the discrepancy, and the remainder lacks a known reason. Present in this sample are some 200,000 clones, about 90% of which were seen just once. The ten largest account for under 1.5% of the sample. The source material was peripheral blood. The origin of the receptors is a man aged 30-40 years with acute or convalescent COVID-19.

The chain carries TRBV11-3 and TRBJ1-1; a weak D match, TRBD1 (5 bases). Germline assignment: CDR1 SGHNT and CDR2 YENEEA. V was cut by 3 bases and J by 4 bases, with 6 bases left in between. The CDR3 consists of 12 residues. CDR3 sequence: CASSFGGTEAFF. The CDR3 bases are TGTGCCAGCAGCTTCGGGGGCACTGAAGCTTTCTTT.

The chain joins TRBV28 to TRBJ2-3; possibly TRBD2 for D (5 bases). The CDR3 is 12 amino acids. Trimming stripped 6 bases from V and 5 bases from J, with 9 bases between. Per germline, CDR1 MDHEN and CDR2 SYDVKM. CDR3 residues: CASRQAVDTQYF. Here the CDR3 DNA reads TGTGCCAGCAGACAAGCGGTAGATACGCAGTATTTT.

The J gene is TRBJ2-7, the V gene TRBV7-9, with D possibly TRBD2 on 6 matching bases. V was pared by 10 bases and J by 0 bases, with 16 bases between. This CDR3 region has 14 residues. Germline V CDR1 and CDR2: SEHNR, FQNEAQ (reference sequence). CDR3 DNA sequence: TGTGCCACCCAAATGGAGGGAAGCTCCTACGAGCAGTACTTC. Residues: CATQMEGSSYEQYF.

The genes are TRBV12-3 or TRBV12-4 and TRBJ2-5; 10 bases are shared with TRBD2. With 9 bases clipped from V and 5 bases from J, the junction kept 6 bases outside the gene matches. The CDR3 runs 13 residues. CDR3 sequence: CASLLAGQETQYF. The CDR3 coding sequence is TGTGCCAGTCTACTAGCGGGGCAGGAGACCCAGTACTTC.

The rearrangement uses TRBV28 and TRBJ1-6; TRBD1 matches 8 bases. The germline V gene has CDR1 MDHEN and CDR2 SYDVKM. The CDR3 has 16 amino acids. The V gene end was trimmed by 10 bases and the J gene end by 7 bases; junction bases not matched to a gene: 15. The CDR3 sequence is CATRTGSTSGNSPLHF. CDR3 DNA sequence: TGTGCCACCCGGACAGGGTCCACATCAGGGAATTCACCCCTCCACTTT.

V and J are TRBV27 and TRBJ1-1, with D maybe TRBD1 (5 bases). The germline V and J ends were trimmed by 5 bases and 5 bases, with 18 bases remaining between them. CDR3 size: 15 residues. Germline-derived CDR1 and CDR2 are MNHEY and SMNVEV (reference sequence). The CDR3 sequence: CASSARAGRGTEAFF. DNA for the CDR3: TGTGCCAGCAGTGCCAGGGCAGGGCGGGGGACTGAAGCTTTCTTT.

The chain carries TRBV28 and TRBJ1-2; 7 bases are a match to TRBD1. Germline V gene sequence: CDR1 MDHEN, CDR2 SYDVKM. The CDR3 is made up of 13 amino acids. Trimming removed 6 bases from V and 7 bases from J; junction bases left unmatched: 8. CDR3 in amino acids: CASSPDRFFGYTF. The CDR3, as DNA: TGTGCCAGCAGCCCGGACAGGTTTTTTGGCTACACCTTC.

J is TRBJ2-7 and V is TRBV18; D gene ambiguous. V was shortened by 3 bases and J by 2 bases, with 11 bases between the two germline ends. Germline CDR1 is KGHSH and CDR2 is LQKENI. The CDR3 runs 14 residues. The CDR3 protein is CASSPRTETYEQYF. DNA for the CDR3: TGTGCCAGCTCACCTAGAACAGAGACCTACGAGCAGTACTTC.

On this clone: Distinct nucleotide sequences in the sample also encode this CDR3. The CDR3 DNA reads TGCGCCAGCAGCCCCGGGACAGGGAATACTGAAGCTTTCTTT. Protein product: CASSPGTGNTEAFF. The V and J genes are TRBV5-1 and TRBJ1-1, with 9 nucleotides matching TRBD1. V shed 4 bases and J 5 bases; nucleotides not matched to a gene: 6. This CDR3 spans 14 amino acids. The germline CDR1 and CDR2 sequences are SGHRS and YFSETQ.

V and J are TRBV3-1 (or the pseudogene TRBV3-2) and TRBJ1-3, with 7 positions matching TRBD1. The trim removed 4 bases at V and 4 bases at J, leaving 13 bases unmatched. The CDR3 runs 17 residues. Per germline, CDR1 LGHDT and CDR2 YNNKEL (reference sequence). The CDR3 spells CASSLKGARVSGNTIYF. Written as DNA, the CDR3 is TGTGCCAGCAGCCTGAAGGGGGCCAGGGTTTCCGGAAACACCATATATTTT.

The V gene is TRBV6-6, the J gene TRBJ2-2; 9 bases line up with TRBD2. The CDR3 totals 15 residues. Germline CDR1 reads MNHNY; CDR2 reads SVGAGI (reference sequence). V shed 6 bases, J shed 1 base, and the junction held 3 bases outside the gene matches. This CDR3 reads CASSPSGVNTGELFF. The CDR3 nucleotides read TGTGCCAGCAGCCCTAGCGGGGTGAACACCGGGGAGCTGTTTTTT.